One sample yielded the 2 T cell receptor beta chains listed below, sequenced in a study of T cells in Graves' hyperthyroidism and ophthalmopathy (dated by TCRdb to between 2018 and 2021). Receptor libraries were prepared by multiplex PCR. The run used an Illumina HiSeq 2000. TCR beta CDR3 regions were amplified from RNA transcripts. The TCR CDR3 was subjected to a first round of RT-PCR using the HTBI primer set and the Qiagen OneStep RT-PCR kit. Starting from the raw public reads, TCRdb applied fastp trimming at Q25, assembled clones with MiXCR and retained in-frame beta chains. Rows matching on CDR3 protein sequence are summarized as one entry with the most common DNA and genes. The sample has roughly 550,000 distinct CDR3 sequences on record, roughly 16% of them singletons. Together, the top ten hold approximately 30% of the sample. The sample taken for sequencing was blood. The receptor source for this set is a woman aged 25 to 39 with Graves' ophthalmopathy.

This chain joins TRBV5-1 and TRBJ2-3; 7 nucleotides align to TRBD1. The CDR3 length is 14 residues. The J segment lost 3 bases and the V segment lost 7 bases, leaving 8 bases of the junction unmatched. The germline V gene has CDR1 SGHRS and CDR2 YFSETQ. This CDR3 reads CASGSGGLTDTQYF. The DNA of the CDR3 is TGCGCCAGCGGCTCAGGGGGTTTGACAGATACGCAGTATTTT.

In this sample, this clonotype turned up a few times. The rearrangement joins TRBV25-1 to TRBJ2-2; D is uncertain. Germline values: CDR1 MGHDK, CDR2 SYGVNS. The V and J ends lost 2 bases and 5 bases respectively, with 12 bases between them. CDR3 length: 15 residues. CDR3 loop: CASSERVGRTGELFF. CDR3 in DNA: TGTGCCAGCAGTGAACGGGTGGGCCGTACCGGGGAGCTGTTTTTT.